These 20 T cell receptor beta chains came from one sample sequenced in a study of T-cell reconstitution after alpha-beta-depleted transplantation in children. Unique molecular identifiers were used in preparing the TCRbeta library. TCRdb redid the calling of the PCR reads with MiXCR, one entry per CDR3 protein. This table has about 540,000 distinct CDR3 sequences, approximately 20% appearing once. The sequenced sample was PBMCs from the stem cell graft donor, obtained from the stem cell graft. Every receptor here comes from a human donor who donated a stem cell graft to a child with acute lymphoblastic leukemia.

The chain links TRBV15 to TRBJ2-7; TRBD1 agrees at 10 bases. There are 15 residues in the CDR3. V lost 4 bases to trimming and J lost 5 bases; unmatched junction nucleotides: 8. From germline, CDR1 is LNHNV and CDR2 YYDKDF (reference sequence). CDR3 region: CATSTGTGVPNEQYF. CDR3 bases: TGTGCCACCAGCACCGGGACAGGGGTTCCCAACGAGCAGTACTTC. The full variable domain, in which reference TRBV15 and TRBJ2-7 provide the parts outside the CDR3, is DAMVIQNPRYQVTQFGKPVTLSCSQTLNHNVMYWYQQKSSQAPKLLFHYYDKDFNNEADTPDNFQSRRPNTSFCFLDIRSPGLGDTAMYLCATSTGTGVPNEQYFGPGTRLTVT.

There are a few counts of this clonotype. The J gene is TRBJ2-1, the V gene TRBV5-1, with D maybe TRBD2 (7 bases). CDR1 and CDR2 from the germline V gene are SGHRS and YFSETQ. Trimming stripped 4 bases from V and 7 bases from J, with 21 bases between. CDR3 length: 16 residues. CDR3 bases: TGCGCCAGCAGCCGAACGAGGGGGGGCACGGGGAATGAGCAGTTCTTC. Translation gives CASSRTRGGTGNEQFF.

This clonotype has just a few counts. The chain employs TRBV9 and TRBJ2-5; possibly TRBD1 or TRBD2 for D (6 bases each). Germline V lookup: CDR1 SGDLS, CDR2 YYNGEE. CDR3 length: 15 amino acids. The germline V and J ends were trimmed by 0 bases and 4 bases, with 13 bases remaining between them. CDR3 DNA sequence: TGTGCCAGCAGCGTAGGGACAGCGGGCTTAGAGACCCAGTACTTC. It translates to CASSVGTAGLETQYF.

This clonotype has only one observation. J is TRBJ2-7 and V is TRBV29-1; D is possibly TRBD2 (5 bases). The CDR3 length is 14 residues. Trimming removed 4 bases at V and 5 bases at J, with 18 bases between. Germline V gene lookup returns CDR1 SQVTM and CDR2 ANQGSEA. CDR3 DNA sequence: TGCAGCGTTGTAAGGGAAGGGAGCAGGAACGAGCAGTACTTC. Translating it yields CSVVREGSRNEQYF.

The chain is built from TRBV19 and TRBJ2-1, with 8 bases lining up with TRBD2. The germline V gene has CDR1 LNHDA and CDR2 SQIVND (reference sequence). V lost 8 bases, J lost 3 bases, and 9 bases stayed unmatched. The CDR3 totals 15 residues. The CDR3 DNA reads as TGTGCCAGTGGAATCCGGGAGGGCCGCTACAATGAGCAGTTCTTC. Amino acids: CASGIREGRYNEQFF.

This clonotype was counted between two and nine times. CDR3: CASSLREGAETQYF. In DNA form, the CDR3 reads TGTGCCAGCAGTTTGAGGGAAGGGGCGGAGACCCAGTACTTC. The rearrangement joins TRBV12-3 or TRBV12-4 to TRBJ2-5; tentatively, D is TRBD1 or TRBD2 (5 bases each). Trimming removed 3 bases at V and 5 bases at J, with 13 bases between. This CDR3 contains 14 residues.

The V call is TRBV29-1, the J call TRBJ1-2; tentatively, D is TRBD1 (6 bases). V lost 3 bases and J 2 bases, leaving 16 bases between the germline ends. The CDR3 has 15 residues. CDR1 and CDR2 (germline): SQVTM, ANQGSEA. In DNA form, the CDR3 reads TGCAGCGTTGAGGCCCGGGACACTGAAAACTATGGCTACACCTTC. Its protein product is CSVEARDTENYGYTF. The whole variable domain, remainder taken from reference TRBV29-1 and TRBJ1-2, is SAVISQKPSRDICQRGTSLTIQCQVDSQVTMMFWYRQQPGQSLTLIATANQGSEATYESGFVIDKFPISRPNLTFSTLTVSNMSPEDSSIYLCSVEARDTENYGYTFGSGTRLTVV.

The rearrangement joins TRBV20-1 to TRBJ2-7; unclear D gene. CDR3 size: 13 residues. Germline-derived CDR1 and CDR2 are DFQATT and SNEGSKA (reference sequence). The V end was cut by 3 bases, the J end by 7 bases, with 16 bases between. The CDR3 spells CSASDGSPREQYF. DNA for the CDR3: TGCAGTGCTAGCGACGGGTCCCCCCGGGAGCAGTACTTC.

The genes are TRBV18 and TRBJ2-5; D is undetermined. The CDR3 covers 14 residues. V lost 3 bases and J lost 1, with 9 bases in between. Germline CDR1 KGHSH, CDR2 LQKENI. The CDR3 sequence: CASSPPQPQETQYF. CDR3 DNA sequence: TGTGCCAGCTCACCTCCCCAGCCCCAAGAGACCCAGTACTTC.

This clonotype was picked up many times. The gene calls are TRBV12-3 or TRBV12-4 and TRBJ1-2; D not resolved. The CDR3 consists of 11 residues. V was trimmed by 4 bases and J by 4 bases, leaving 4 bases between them. CDR3 protein: CASSSLYGYTF. DNA for the CDR3: TGTGCCAGCAGTTCCCTCTATGGCTACACCTTC.

This CDR3 is CATSRDFAVSYEQYF. In DNA form, the CDR3 reads TGTGCCACCAGCAGAGATTTCGCGGTCTCCTACGAGCAGTACTTC. The gene calls are TRBV15 and TRBJ2-7; no reliable D call. The length of the CDR3 is 15 residues. Germline V lookup: CDR1 LNHNV, CDR2 YYDKDF (reference sequence). The V end lost 0 bases, the J end lost 0 bases, and 9 bases lay between the germline ends.

This clonotype was seen a few times. V gene TRBV4-2 combines with J gene TRBJ2-5, with 12 bases matching TRBD2. The V and J ends lost 5 bases and 1 base, in that order; junction bases with no gene match: 8. This CDR3 has 17 amino acids. Germline lookup yields CDR1 LGHNA and CDR2 YNFKEQ. Written as DNA, the CDR3 is TGTGCCAGCAGCGAACTAGCGGGAGGACTCGCCCAAGAGACCCAGTACTTC. It translates to CASSELAGGLAQETQYF.

This clonotype was recorded only once. This sequence joins TRBV5-1 and TRBJ2-1; D is ambiguous. The germline V and J ends were trimmed by 4 bases and 0 bases, with 17 bases remaining between them. The CDR3 loop spans 17 amino acids. CDR1 SGHRS and CDR2 YFSETQ come from the germline V gene. DNA of the CDR3: TGCGCCAGCAGCCTTGACCCAGACACGAGCTCCTACAATGAGCAGTTCTTC. Protein product: CASSLDPDTSSYNEQFF. The full variable domain, in which reference TRBV5-1 and TRBJ2-1 provide the parts outside the CDR3, is KAGVTQTPRYLIKTRGQQVTLSCSPISGHRSVSWYQQTPGQGLQFLFEYFSETQRNKGNFPGRFSGRQFSNSRSEMNVSTLELGDSALYLCASSLDPDTSSYNEQFFGPGTRLTVL.

V is TRBV11-2 and J is TRBJ1-5; D possibly corresponds to TRBD1 (6 bases). Trimming cost V 0 bases and J 5 bases, with 11 bases left between them. Germline assignment: CDR1 SGHAT and CDR2 FQNNGV. CDR3 length: 15 amino acids. CDR3 protein: CASSLDGGADQPQHF. The DNA for the CDR3 is TGTGCCAGCAGCTTAGATGGGGGGGCTGATCAGCCCCAGCATTTT.

This clonotype showed up just a few times. This chain uses TRBV20-1 with TRBJ1-1; D unclear. This CDR3 region has 17 residues. The germline CDR1 and CDR2 sequences are DFQATT and SNEGSKA (reference sequence). V was pared by 0 bases and J by 1 base, with 18 bases between. DNA for the CDR3: TGCAGTGCTAGAGATGTTTTAGGAACCTACCCGAACACTGAAGCTTTCTTT. This encodes CSARDVLGTYPNTEAFF.

This clonotype has just a few counts. This chain uses TRBV4-1 with TRBJ1-3, with a weak D call TRBD1 (5 bases). V was pared by 8 bases and J by 4 bases, with 21 bases between. The CDR3 sequence is 16 residues long. The germline CDR1 and CDR2 sequences are MGHRA and YSYEKL. CDR3 DNA: TGCGCCAGCCGTAATGTCGGCAGGGCGCAAGGAAACACCATATATTTT. This encodes CASRNVGRAQGNTIYF.

This clonotype showed up just a few times. This chain connects TRBV5-1 to TRBJ2-1; 10 nucleotides agree with TRBD1. The germline CDR1 and CDR2 sequences are SGHRS and YFSETQ. J gave up 4 bases and V 3 bases, and 4 bases lay outside the gene matches. The CDR3 is 15 amino acids. The CDR3 reads CASSSAGQGYNEQFF. CDR3 bases: TGCGCCAGCAGCTCTGCGGGACAGGGGTACAATGAGCAGTTCTTC.

The chain links TRBV12-3 or TRBV12-4 to TRBJ2-3; the match to TRBD2 covers 10 bases. The V segment lost 5 bases and the J segment 5 bases; nucleotides outside the gene matches: 7. CDR3 length: 15 residues. This CDR3 reads CASSRGLAGVDTQYF. The CDR3 DNA reads as TGTGCCAGCAGTCGCGGTCTAGCGGGAGTAGATACGCAGTATTTT.

This chain links TRBV7-9 with TRBJ2-1; 9 positions match TRBD2. Germline assignment: CDR1 SEHNR and CDR2 FQNEAQ (reference sequence). V was pared by 4 bases and J by 7 bases, with 8 bases of the junction left unmatched. The CDR3 loop spans 15 amino acids. CDR3 DNA: TGTGCCAGCAGCTCCTGGACTAGCGATAGGAATGAGCAGTTCTTC. It yields the protein CASSSWTSDRNEQFF.

This clonotype has more than one count but fewer than ten. This chain uses TRBV12-3 or TRBV12-4 with TRBJ1-5; D is ambiguous. This CDR3 spans 15 amino acids. V was shortened by 3 bases and J by 3 bases, with 12 bases between the two germline ends. CDR3 in amino acids: CASSLSAAPNQPQHF. DNA of the CDR3: TGTGCCAGCAGTTTGTCTGCCGCCCCCAATCAGCCCCAGCATTTT.